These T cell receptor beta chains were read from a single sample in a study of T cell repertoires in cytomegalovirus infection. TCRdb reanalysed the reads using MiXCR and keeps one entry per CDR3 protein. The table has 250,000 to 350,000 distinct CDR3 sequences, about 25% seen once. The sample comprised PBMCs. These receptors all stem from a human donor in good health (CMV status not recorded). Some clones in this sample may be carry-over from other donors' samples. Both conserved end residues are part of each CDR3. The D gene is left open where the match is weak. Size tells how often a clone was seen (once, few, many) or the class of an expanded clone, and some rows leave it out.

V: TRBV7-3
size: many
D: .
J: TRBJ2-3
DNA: TGTGCCAGCAGCTTATCCGGGGGCCGTGGAGATACGCAGTATTTT
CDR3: CASSLSGGRGDTQYF

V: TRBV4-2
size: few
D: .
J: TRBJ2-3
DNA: TGTGCCAGCAGCCAAGGGAACCCCTTCCGGACTGACACAGATACGCAGTATTTT
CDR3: CASSQGNPFRTDTDTQYF

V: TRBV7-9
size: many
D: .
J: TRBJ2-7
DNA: TGTGCCAGCAGCTTAGGGTTGGGGGGGCGTCAACCCCACTCGAGCTACGAGCAGTACTTC
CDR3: CASSLGLGGRQPHSSYEQYF

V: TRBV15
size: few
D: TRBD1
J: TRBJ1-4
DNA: TGTGCCACCAGCAGAGATCCCGGACAGGAGGAAAAACTGTTTTTT
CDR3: CATSRDPGQEEKLFF

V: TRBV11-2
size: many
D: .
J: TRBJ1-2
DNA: TGTGCCAGCAGGGCAATTCGCGTGGTCCAGACGGGCTACACCTTC
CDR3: CASRAIRVVQTGYTF

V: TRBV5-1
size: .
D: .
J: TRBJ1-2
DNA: TGCGCCAGCAGCCCGGGGACCGCTGGGAATGGCTACACCTTC
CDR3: CASSPGTAGNGYTF

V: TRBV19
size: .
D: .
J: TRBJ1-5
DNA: TGTGCCAGTAGACCAAGCAATCAGCCCCAGCATTTT
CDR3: CASRPSNQPQHF

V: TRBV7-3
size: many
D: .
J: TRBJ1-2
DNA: TGTGCCAGCAGCTTAAAGGGCCAGACCTATGGCTACACCTTC
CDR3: CASSLKGQTYGYTF

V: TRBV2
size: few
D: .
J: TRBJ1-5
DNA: TGTGCCAGCAGTTCGATAGCACGAGGTCAGCCCCAGCATTTT
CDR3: CASSSIARGQPQHF

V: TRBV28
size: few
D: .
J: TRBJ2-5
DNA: TGTGCCAGCAGTTTAGCGGGGGCCTCCTGGGAGACCCAGTACTTC
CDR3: CASSLAGASWETQYF

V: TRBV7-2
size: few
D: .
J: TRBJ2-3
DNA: TGTGCCAGCAGCCAGACAGGAACAGATACGCAGTATTTT
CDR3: CASSQTGTDTQYF

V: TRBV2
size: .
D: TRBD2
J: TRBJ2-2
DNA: TGTGCCAGCAGGACCCCAGGGCGGGGGGGATCCACCGGGGAGCTGTTTTTT
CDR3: CASRTPGRGGSTGELFF

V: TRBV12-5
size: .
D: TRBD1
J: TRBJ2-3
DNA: TGTGCTAGTGGTTCTGGTCAGGGGGCGGCAGATACGCAGTATTTT
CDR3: CASGSGQGAADTQYF

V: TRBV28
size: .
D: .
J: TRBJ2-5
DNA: TGTGCCAGCAGTAGGACAGCCTCGAACCAAGAGACCCAGTACTTC
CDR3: CASSRTASNQETQYF

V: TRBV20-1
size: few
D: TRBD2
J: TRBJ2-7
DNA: TGCAGTGCCTCGGGGGGGACTAGCGGGGACGAGCAGTACTTC
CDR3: CSASGGTSGDEQYF

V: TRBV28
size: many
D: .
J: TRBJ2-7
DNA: TGTGCCAGCAGTTTAAGCGGGTCAGACTACTCCTACGAGCAGTACTTC
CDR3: CASSLSGSDYSYEQYF

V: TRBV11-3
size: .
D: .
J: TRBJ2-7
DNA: TGTGCCAGCAGCTTAAAGACCTACGAGCAGTACTTC
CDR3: CASSLKTYEQYF

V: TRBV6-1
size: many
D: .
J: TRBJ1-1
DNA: TGTGCCAGCATTTGGGCTGCTAACCGCACTGAAGCTTTCTTT
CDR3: CASIWAANRTEAFF

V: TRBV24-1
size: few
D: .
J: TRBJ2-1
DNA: TGTGCCACCAGTGATTGGGTCGTCAGCTCCTACAATGAGCAGTTCTTC
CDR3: CATSDWVVSSYNEQFF

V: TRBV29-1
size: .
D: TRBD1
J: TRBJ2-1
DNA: TGCAGCGTATCGGGACAGATAAGCTCCTACAATGAGCAGTTCTTC
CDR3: CSVSGQISSYNEQFF

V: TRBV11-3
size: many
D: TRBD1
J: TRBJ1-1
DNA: TGTGCCAGCAGACGAACCGGGACAGGAAACACTGAAGCTTTCTTT
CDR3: CASRRTGTGNTEAFF

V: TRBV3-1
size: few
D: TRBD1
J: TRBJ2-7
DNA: TGTGCCAGCAGTCGGTGGGACAGCTACGAGCAGTACTTC
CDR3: CASSRWDSYEQYF

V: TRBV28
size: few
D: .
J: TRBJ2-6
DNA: TGTGCCAGCAGTTTGGACCTGGGGAGCTCTGGGGCCAACGTCCTGACTTTC
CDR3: CASSLDLGSSGANVLTF

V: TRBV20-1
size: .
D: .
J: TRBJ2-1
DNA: TGCAGTGCTAGAGATCGCCCCGGTGAGCAGTTCTTC
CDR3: CSARDRPGEQFF

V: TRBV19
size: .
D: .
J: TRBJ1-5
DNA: TGTGCCAGTACTCCCTACGGGAGTCCGGCCCAGCATTTT
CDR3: CASTPYGSPAQHF

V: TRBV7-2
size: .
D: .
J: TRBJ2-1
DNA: TGTGCCAGCAGCTTCCGGCAGGCCCTGGATGAGCAGTTCTTC
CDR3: CASSFRQALDEQFF

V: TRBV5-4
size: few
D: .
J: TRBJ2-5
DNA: TGTGCCAGCAGCCCGACAGGGACTCAAGAGACCCAGTACTTC
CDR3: CASSPTGTQETQYF

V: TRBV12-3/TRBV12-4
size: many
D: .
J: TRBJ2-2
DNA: TGTGCCAGCGCGTGGACCGGGGAGCTGTTTTTT
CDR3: CASAWTGELFF

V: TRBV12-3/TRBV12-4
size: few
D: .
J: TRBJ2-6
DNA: TGTGCCAGCAGCCCCGGGGTCCCAGCCAACGTCCTGACTTTC
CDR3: CASSPGVPANVLTF

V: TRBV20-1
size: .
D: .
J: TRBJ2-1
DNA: TGCAGTGCTAGTCAGGGGTTGGGGAGCTCCTACAATGAGCAGTTCTTC
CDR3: CSASQGLGSSYNEQFF

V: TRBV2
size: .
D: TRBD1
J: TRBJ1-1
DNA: TGTGCCAGCAGTAAACGGACAGGGGCCCTTACTGAAGCTTTCTTT
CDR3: CASSKRTGALTEAFF

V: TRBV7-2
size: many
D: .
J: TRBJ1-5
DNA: TGTGCCAGCAGTCAAATAAGACAGAATCAGCCCCAGCATTTT
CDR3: CASSQIRQNQPQHF

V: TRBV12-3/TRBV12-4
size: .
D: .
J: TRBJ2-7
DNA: TGTGCCAGCAGTTCCCGGGGACGGTCGAGCTCCTACGAGCAGTACTTC
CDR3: CASSSRGRSSSYEQYF

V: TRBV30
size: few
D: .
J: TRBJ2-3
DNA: TGTGCCTGGAGTGTTGGGGGCCAAGCGGCAGATACGCAGTATTTT
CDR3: CAWSVGGQAADTQYF

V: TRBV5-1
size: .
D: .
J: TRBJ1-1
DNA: TGCGCCAGCAGCTTGTCAGGGCCTAACACTGAAGCTTTCTTT
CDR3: CASSLSGPNTEAFF

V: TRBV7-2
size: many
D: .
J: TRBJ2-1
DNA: TGTGCCAGCAGCTTAGTGGGGGCCAGATGGGATGAGCAGTTCTTC
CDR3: CASSLVGARWDEQFF

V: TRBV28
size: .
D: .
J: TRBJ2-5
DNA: TGTGTATCGGGACACCAAGAGACCCAGTACTTC
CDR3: CVSGHQETQYF

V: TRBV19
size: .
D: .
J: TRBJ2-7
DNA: TGTGCCAGTAGTATAGATCTTCGGGGCTACGAGCAGTACTTC
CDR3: CASSIDLRGYEQYF

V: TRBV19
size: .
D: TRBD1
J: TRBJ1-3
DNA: TGTGCCAGTAGTATCCAGGACAGGGCTGGAAACACCATATATTTT
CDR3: CASSIQDRAGNTIYF

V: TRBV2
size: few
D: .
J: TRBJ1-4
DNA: TGTGCCAGCAGTGACGGGGGGCCAAGTGAAAAACTGTTTTTT
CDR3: CASSDGGPSEKLFF

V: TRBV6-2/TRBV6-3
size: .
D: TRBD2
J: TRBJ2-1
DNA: TGTGCCACCAAGGGACTAGCGGGCAACAATGAGCAGTTCTTC
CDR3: CATKGLAGNNEQFF

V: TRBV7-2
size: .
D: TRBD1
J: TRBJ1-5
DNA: TGTGCCAGCAGTTGGACAGGAATGAGCAATCAGCCCCAGCATTTT
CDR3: CASSWTGMSNQPQHF

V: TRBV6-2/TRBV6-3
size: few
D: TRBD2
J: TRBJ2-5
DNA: TGTGCCAGCAGTTCCCTTCGACTAGCGGAAGAGACCCAGTACTTC
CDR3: CASSSLRLAEETQYF

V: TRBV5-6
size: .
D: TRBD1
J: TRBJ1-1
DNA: TGTGCCAGCAGCTTGGCATGGACAGGGGGAAATGAAGCTTTCTTT
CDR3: CASSLAWTGGNEAFF